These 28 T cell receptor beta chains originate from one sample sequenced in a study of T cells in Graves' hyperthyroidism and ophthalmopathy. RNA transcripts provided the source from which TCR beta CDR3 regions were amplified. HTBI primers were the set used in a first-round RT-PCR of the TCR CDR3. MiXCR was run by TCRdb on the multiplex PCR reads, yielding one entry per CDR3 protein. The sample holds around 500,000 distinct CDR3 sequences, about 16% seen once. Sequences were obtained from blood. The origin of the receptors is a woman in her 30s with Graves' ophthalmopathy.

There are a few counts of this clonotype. This CDR3 reads CATSDPGTSGSDTGELFF. The CDR3 nucleotides read TGTGCCACCAGTGATCCCGGGACTAGCGGGAGCGACACCGGGGAGCTGTTTTTT. This sequence joins TRBV24-1 and TRBJ2-2; 14 bases line up with TRBD2. Germline loops: CDR1 KGHDR, CDR2 SFDVKD. With 3 bases clipped from V and 3 bases from J, the junction kept 5 bases outside the gene matches. This CDR3 has 18 amino acids.

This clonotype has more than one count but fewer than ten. The CDR3 protein is CASSAPGQGAFETQYF. CDR3 nucleotide sequence: TGTGCCAGCAGCGCTCCGGGACAGGGGGCGTTTGAGACCCAGTACTTC. This chain uses TRBV9 with TRBJ2-5; 12 positions agree with TRBD1. This CDR3 spans 16 amino acids. Losses at the gene ends were 3 bases for V and 5 bases for J; bases not matched to a gene: 8. CDR1 is SGDLS, CDR2 YYNGEE, per germline.

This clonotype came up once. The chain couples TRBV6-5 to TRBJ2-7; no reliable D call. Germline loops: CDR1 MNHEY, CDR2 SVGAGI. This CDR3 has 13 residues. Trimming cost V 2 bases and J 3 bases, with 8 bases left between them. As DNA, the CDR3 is TGTGCCAGCAGTTACGTACAGAGCTACGAGCAGTACTTC. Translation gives CASSYVQSYEQYF.

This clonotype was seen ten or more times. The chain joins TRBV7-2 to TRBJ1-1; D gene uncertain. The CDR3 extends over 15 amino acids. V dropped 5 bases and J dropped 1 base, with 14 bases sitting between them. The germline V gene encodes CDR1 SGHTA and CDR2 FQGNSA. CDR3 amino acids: CASSLRVERNTEAFF. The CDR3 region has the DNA TGTGCCAGCAGCCTACGCGTGGAACGGAACACTGAAGCTTTCTTT.

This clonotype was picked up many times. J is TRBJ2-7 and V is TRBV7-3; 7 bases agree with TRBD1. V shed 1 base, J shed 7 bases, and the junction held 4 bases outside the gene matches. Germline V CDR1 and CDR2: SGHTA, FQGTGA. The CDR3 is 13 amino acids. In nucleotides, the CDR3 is TGTGCCAGCAGCTTAAAAGCGACAGGGGAGCAGTACTTC. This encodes CASSLKATGEQYF.

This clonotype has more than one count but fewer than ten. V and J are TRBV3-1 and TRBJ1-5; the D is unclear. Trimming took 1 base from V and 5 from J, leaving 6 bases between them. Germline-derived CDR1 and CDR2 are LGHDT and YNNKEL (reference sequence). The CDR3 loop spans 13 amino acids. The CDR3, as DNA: TGTGCCAGCAGCCAAGGAGGGTATCAGCCCCAGCATTTT. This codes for CASSQGGYQPQHF.

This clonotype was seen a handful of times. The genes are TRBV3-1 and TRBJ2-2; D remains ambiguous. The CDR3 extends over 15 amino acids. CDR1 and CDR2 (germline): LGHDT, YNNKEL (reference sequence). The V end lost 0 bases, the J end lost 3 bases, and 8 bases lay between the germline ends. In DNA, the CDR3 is TGTGCCAGCAGCCAAGAACTAACCCACACCGGGGAGCTGTTTTTT. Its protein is CASSQELTHTGELFF.

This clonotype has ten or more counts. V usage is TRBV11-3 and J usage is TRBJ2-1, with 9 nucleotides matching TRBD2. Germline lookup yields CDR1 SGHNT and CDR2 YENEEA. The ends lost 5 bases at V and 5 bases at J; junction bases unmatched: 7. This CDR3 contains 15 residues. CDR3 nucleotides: TGTGCCAGCAGCCTCGGGACTAGCAGTCACAATGAGCAGTTCTTC. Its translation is CASSLGTSSHNEQFF.

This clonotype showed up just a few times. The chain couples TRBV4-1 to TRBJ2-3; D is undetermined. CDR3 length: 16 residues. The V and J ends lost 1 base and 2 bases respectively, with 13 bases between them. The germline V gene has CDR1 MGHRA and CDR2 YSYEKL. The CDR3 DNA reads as TGCGCCAGCAGCCAAGTAATAGGGCGGATCACAGATACGCAGTATTTT. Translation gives CASSQVIGRITDTQYF.

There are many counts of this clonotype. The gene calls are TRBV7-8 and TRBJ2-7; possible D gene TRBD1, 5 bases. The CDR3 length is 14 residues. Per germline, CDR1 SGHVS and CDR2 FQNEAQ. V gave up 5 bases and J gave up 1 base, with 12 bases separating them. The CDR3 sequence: CASSPTAGSYEQYF. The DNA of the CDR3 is TGTGCCAGCAGCCCCACAGCAGGGTCCTACGAGCAGTACTTC.

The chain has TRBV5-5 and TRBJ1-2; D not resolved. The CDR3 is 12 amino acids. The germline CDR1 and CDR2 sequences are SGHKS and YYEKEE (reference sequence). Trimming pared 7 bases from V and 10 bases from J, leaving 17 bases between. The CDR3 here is CASEEPDGHYTF. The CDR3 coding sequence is TGTGCCAGCGAGGAGCCGGACGGTCACTACACCTTC.

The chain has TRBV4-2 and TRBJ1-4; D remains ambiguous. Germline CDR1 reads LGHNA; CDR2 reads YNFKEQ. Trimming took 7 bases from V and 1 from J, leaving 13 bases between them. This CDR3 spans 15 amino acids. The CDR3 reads CASNQAEGTNEKLFF. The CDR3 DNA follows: TGTGCCAGCAACCAGGCGGAGGGAACTAATGAAAAACTGTTTTTT.

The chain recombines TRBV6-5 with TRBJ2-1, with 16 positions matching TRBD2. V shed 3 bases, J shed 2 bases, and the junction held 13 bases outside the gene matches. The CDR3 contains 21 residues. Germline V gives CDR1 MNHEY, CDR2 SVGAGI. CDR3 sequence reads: CASSYRGTSGRALLPYNEQFF. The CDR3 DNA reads TGTGCCAGCAGTTATCGAGGGACTAGCGGGAGGGCCCTACTCCCCTACAATGAGCAGTTCTTC.

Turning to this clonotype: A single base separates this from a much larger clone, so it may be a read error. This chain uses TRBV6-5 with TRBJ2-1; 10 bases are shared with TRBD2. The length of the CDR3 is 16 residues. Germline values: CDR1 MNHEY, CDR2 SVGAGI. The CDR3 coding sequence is TGTGCCAGCAGTTACCTCCACAGCGGGAGGGCCAATAAGCAGTTCTTC. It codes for CASSYLHSGRANKQFF.

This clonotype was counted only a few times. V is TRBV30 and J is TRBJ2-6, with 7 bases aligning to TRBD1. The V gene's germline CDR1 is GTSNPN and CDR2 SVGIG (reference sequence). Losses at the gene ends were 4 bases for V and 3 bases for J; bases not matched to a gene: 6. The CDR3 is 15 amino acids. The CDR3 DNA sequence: TGTGCCTGGACTGGACAGGTTCTTGGGGCCAACGTCCTGACTTTC. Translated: CAWTGQVLGANVLTF. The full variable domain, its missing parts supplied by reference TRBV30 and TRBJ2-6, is SQTIHQWPATLVQPVGSPLSLECTVEGTSNPNLYWYRQAAGRGLQLLFYSVGIGQISSEVPQNLSASRPQDRQFILSSKKLLLSDSGFYLCAWTGQVLGANVLTFGAGSRLTVL.

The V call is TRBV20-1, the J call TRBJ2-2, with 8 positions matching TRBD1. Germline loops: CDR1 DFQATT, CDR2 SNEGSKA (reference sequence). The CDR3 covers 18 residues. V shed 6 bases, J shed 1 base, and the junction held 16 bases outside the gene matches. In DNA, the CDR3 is TGCAGTGCCCCCGATATCCGCCGAGGGACAGGGAACACCGGGGAGCTGTTTTTT. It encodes CSAPDIRRGTGNTGELFF.

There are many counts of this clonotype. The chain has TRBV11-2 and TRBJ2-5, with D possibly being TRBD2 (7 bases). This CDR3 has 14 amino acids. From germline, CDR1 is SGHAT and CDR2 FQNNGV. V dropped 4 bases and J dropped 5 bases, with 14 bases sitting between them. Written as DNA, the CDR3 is TGTGCCAGCAGCTCCCCGGCGGGGGCGGAGACCCAGTACTTC. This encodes CASSSPAGAETQYF.

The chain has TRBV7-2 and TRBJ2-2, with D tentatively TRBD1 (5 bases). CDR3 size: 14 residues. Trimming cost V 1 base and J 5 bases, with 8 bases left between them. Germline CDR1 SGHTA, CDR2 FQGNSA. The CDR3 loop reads CASSLGQWTGELFF. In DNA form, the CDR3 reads TGTGCCAGCAGCTTAGGACAGTGGACCGGGGAGCTGTTTTTT.

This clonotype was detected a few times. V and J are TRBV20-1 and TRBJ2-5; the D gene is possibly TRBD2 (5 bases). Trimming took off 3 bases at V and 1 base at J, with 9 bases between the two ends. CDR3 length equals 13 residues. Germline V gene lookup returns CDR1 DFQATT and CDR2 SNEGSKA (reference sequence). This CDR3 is CSASLGVQETQYF. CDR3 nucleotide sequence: TGCAGTGCTAGTCTGGGAGTCCAAGAGACCCAGTACTTC.

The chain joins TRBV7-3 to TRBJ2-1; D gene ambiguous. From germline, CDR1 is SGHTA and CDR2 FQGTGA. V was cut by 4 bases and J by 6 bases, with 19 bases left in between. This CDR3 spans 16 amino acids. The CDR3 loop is CASSSHPAASGNEQFF. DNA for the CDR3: TGTGCCAGCAGCTCTCATCCGGCGGCCTCCGGCAATGAGCAGTTCTTC.

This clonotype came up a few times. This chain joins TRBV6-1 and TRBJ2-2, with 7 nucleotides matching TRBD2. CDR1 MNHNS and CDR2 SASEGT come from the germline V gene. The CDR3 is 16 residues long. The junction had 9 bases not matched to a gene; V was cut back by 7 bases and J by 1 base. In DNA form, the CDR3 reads TGTGCCAGCACCCTGGGGGAGGGAAGGAACACCGGGGAGCTGTTTTTT. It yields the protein CASTLGEGRNTGELFF.

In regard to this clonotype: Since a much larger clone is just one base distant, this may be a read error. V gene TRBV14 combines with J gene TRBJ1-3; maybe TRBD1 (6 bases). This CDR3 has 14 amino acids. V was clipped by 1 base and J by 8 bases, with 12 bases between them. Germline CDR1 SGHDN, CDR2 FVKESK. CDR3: CASSQARRGDTIYF. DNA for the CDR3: TGTGCCAGCAGCCAAGCAAGAAGGGGGGACACCATATATTTT.

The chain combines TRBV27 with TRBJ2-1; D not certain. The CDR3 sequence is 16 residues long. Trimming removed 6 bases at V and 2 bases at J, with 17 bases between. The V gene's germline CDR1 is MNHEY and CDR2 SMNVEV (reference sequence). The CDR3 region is CASSPPPGRTYNEQFF. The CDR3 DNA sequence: TGTGCCAGCAGCCCCCCACCGGGCCGAACCTACAATGAGCAGTTCTTC.

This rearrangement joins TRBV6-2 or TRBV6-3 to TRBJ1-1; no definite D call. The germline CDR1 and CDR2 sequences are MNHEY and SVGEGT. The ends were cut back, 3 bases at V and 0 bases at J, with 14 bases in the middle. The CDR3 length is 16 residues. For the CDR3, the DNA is TGTGCCAGCAGTTATTTATATGGAGGGCTGAACACTGAAGCTTTCTTT. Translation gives CASSYLYGGLNTEAFF.

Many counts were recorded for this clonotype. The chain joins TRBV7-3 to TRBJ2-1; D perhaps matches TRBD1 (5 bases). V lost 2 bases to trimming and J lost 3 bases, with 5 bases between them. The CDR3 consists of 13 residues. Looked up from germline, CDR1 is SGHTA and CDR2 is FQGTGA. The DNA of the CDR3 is TGTGCCAGCAGCTTAGACAGCTACAATGAGCAGTTCTTC. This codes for CASSLDSYNEQFF.

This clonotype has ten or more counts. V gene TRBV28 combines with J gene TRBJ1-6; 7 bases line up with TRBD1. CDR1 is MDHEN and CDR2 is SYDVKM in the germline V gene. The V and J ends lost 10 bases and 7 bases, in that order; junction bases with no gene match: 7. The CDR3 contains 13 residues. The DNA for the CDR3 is TGTGCCAACAGACAGGGAGGGAATTCACCCCTCCACTTT. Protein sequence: CANRQGGNSPLHF. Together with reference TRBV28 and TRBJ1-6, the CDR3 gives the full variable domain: DVKVTQSSRYLVKRTGEKVFLECVQDMDHENMFWYRQDPGLGLRLIYFSYDVKMKEKGDIPEGYSVSREKKERFSLILESASTNQTSMYLCANRQGGNSPLHFGNGTRLTVT.

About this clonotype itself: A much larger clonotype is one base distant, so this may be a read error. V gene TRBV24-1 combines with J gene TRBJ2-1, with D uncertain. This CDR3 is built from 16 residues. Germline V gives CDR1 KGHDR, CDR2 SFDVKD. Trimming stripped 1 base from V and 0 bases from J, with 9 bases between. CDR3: CATSDLDASSYNEQFF. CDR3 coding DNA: TGTGCCACCAGTGATTTAGACGCAAGCTCCTACAATGAGCAGTTCTTC.

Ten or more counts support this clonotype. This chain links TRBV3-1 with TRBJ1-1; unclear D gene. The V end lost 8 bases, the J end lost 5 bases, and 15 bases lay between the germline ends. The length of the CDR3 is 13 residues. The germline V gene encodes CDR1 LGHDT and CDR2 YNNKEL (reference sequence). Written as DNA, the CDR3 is TGTGCCAGCGTACCGGGCCGAGGAACTGAAGCTTTCTTT. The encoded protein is CASVPGRGTEAFF.